This T cell receptor (beta chain) stems from a study of blood T cells in healthy people across ages. As for the study in general: Template-switching capture recovered about one barcoded beta molecule per two T cells.

The CDR3 extends over 16 amino acids. The junction had 1 base not matched to a gene; V was cut back by 2 bases and J by 0 bases. Germline V gene sequence: CDR1 MNHNY, CDR2 SVGAGI (reference sequence). Whole-study findings and limits: Any changes in expanded clonotypes were possibly confounded, as donor CMV status remained unknown. A strong correlation was found between TCR beta diversity and the percentage of naive T cells.

Total RNA was isolated from each sample in quantities of at least 5 micrograms. This clonotype was detected many times. Antigen specificity is unknown. A second PCR, run for about 6 to 11 cycles, used a sample-barcoded 5' primer plus a J-beta primer mix. TCRdb called the 5' RACE reads again in MiXCR, with one record for every CDR3 protein. The sample contains fewer than 750,000 distinct CDR3 sequences, 40% to 50% of which appear only once. The rearrangement joins TRBV6-6 to TRBJ2-6, with 7 bases fitting TRBD2. This TCR was sampled from a man older than 75 in good health. Sequencing input: blood. The CDR3 DNA reads as TGTGCCAGCAGTTACGCGGGGGTCTCTGGGGCCAACGTCCTGACTTTC. The encoded protein is CASSYAGVSGANVLTF.